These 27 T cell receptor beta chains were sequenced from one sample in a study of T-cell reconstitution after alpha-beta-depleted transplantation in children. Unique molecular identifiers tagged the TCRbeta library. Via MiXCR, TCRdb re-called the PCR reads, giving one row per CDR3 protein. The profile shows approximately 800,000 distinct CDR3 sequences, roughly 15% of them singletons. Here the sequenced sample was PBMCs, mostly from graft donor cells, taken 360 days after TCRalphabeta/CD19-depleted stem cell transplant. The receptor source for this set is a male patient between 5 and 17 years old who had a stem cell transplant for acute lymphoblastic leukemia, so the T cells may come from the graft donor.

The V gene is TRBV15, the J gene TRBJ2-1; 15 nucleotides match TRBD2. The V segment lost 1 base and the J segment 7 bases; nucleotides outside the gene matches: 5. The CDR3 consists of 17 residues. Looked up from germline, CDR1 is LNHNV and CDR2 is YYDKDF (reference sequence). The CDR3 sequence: CATSRGGTSGRINEQFF. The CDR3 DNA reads TGTGCCACCAGCAGAGGCGGGACTAGCGGGAGGATAAATGAGCAGTTCTTC.

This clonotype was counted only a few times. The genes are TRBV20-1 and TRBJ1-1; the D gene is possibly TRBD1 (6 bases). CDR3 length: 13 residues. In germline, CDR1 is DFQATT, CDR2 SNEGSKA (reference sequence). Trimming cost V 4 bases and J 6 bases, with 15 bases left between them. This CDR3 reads CSAILTGRPEAFF. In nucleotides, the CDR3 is TGCAGTGCTATTCTAACAGGGAGGCCTGAAGCTTTCTTT.

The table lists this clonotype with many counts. CDR3 amino acids: CSVEVFGLNTKNIQYF. DNA for the CDR3: TGCAGCGTTGAGGTGTTTGGACTGAATACCAAAAACATTCAGTACTTC. The V gene is TRBV29-1, the J gene TRBJ2-4; perhaps TRBD2 as D (5 bases). V was clipped by 3 bases and J by 2 bases, with 17 bases between them. Germline V gene data show CDR1 as SQVTM and CDR2 as ANQGSEA. The CDR3 runs to 16 residues.

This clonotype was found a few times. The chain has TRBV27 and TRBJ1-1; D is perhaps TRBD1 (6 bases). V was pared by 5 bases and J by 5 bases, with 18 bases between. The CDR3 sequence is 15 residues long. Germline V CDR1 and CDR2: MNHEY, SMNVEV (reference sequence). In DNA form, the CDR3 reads TGTGCCAGCAGTCCCCACCGCAGGGGTAGAACTGAAGCTTTCTTT. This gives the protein CASSPHRRGRTEAFF.

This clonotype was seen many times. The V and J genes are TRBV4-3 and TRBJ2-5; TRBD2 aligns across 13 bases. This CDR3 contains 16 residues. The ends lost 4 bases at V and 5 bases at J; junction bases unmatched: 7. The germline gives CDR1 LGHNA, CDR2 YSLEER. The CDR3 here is CASSPGLAGVGETQYF. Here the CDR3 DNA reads TGCGCCAGCAGCCCTGGACTAGCGGGAGTCGGGGAGACCCAGTACTTC.

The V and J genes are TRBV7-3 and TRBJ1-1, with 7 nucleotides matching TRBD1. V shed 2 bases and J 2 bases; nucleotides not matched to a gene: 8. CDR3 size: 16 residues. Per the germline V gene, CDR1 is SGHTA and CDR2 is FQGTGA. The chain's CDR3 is CASSLVAGGGNTEAFF. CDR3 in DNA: TGTGCCAGCAGCTTAGTGGCAGGGGGTGGTAACACTGAAGCTTTCTTT.

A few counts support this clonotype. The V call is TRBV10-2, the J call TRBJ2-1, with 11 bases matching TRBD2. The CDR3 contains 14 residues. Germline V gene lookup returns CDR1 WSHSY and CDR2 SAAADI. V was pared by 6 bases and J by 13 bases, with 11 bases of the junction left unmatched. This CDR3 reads CASRLAGGPEEQFF. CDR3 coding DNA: TGCGCCAGCAGGCTAGCGGGAGGCCCCGAAGAACAGTTCTTC.

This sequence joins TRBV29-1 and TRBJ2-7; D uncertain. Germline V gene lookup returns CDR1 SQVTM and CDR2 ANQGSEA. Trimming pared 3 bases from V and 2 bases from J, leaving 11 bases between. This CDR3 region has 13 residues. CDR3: CSVDSTETYEQYF. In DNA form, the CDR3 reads TGCAGCGTTGACAGCACCGAAACCTACGAGCAGTACTTC.

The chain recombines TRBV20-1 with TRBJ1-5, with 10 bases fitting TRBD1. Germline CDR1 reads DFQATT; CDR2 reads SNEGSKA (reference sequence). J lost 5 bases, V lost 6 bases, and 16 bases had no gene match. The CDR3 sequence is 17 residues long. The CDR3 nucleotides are TGCAGTGCGAAGGCCGGGACAGGGGCCCAGGGGGATCAGCCCCAGCATTTT. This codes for CSAKAGTGAQGDQPQHF.

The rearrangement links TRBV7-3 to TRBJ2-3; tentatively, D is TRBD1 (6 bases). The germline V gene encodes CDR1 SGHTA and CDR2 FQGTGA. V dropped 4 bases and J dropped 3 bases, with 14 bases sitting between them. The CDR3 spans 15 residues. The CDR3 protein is CASSSDSPGTDTQYF. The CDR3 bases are TGTGCCAGCAGCTCGGACAGCCCGGGAACAGATACGCAGTATTTT.

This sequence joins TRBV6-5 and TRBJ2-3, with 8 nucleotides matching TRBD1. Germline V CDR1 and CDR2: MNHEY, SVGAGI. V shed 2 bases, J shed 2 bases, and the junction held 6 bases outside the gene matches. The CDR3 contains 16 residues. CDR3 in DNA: TGTGCCAGCAGTTACCGGACAGGGAGTTCCACAGATACGCAGTATTTT. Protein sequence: CASSYRTGSSTDTQYF.

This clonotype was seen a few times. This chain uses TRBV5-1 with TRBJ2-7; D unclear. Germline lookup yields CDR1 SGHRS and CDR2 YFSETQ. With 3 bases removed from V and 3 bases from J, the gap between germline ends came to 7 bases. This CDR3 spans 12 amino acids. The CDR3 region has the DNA TGCGCCAGCAGCTGGAACAACTACGAGCAGTACTTC. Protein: CASSWNNYEQYF.

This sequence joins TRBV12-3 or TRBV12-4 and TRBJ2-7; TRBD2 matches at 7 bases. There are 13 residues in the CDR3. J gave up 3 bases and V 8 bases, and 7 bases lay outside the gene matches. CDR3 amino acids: CASGPGDYYEQYF. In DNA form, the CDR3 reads TGTGCCAGCGGGCCCGGGGACTACTACGAGCAGTACTTC.

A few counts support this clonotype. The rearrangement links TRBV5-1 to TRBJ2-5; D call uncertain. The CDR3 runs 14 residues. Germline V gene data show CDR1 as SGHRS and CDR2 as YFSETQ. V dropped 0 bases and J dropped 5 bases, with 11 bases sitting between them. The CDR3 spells CASSLALGRETQYF. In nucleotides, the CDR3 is TGCGCCAGCAGCTTGGCCTTGGGTAGGGAGACCCAGTACTTC.

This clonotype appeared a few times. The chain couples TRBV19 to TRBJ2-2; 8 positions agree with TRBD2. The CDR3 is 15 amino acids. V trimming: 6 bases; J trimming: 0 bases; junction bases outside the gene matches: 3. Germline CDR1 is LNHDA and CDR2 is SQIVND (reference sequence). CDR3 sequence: CASSRAGANTGELFF. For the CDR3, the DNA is TGTGCCAGTAGCAGAGCGGGGGCGAACACCGGGGAGCTGTTTTTT.

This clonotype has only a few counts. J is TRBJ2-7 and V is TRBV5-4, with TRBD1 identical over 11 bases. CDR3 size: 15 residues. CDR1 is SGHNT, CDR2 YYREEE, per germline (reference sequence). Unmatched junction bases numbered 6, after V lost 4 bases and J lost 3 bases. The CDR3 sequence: CASSRDRGSVYEQYF. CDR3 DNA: TGTGCCAGCAGCCGGGACAGGGGGAGTGTCTACGAGCAGTACTTC.

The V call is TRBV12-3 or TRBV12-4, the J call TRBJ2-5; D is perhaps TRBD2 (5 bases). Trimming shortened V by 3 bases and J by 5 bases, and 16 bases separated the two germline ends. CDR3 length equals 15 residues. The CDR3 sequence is CASSFGGSPRETQYF. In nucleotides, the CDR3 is TGTGCCAGCAGTTTTGGAGGCTCCCCGAGGGAGACCCAGTACTTC.

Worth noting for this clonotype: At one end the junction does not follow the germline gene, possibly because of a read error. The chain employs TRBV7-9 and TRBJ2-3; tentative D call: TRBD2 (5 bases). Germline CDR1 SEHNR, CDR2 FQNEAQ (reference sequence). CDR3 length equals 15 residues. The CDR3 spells CPSSYQGSNADTQYF. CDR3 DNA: TGTCCCAGCAGCTACCAAGGGAGTAACGCAGATACGCAGTATTTT.

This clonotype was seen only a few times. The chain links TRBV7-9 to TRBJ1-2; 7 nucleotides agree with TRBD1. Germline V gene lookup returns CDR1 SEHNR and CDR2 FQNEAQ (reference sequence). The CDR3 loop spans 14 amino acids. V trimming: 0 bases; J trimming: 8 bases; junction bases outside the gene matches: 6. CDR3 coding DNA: TGTGCCAGCAGCTTAGCAGAGGGGGCGAAAGGCTACACCTTC. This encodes CASSLAEGAKGYTF.

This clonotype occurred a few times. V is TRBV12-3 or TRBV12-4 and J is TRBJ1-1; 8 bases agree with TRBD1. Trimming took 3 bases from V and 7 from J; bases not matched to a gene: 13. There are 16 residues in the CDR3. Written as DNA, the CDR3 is TGTGCCAGCAGTTTCGGGTCAATCACAGGGGGGGTTGAAGCTTTCTTT. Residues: CASSFGSITGGVEAFF.

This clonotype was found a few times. CDR3 amino acids: CASSQGMAGGDTGELFF. The CDR3 bases are TGCGCCAGCAGCCAAGGCATGGCGGGAGGAGACACCGGGGAGCTGTTTTTT. The chain recombines TRBV4-1 with TRBJ2-2; 8 nucleotides align to TRBD2. This CDR3 region has 17 residues. The J segment lost 3 bases and the V segment lost 1 base, leaving 7 bases of the junction unmatched. In germline, CDR1 is MGHRA, CDR2 YSYEKL.

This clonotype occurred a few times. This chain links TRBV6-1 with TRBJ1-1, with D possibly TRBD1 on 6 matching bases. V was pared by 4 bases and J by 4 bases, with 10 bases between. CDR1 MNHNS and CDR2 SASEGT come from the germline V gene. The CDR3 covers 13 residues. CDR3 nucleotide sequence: TGTGCCAGCAGTGGACAGGTGAGCACTGAAGCTTTCTTT. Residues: CASSGQVSTEAFF.

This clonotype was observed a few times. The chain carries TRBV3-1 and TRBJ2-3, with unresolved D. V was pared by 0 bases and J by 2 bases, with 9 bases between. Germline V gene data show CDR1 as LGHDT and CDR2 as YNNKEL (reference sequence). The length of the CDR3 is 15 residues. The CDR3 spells CASSQDWADTDTQYF. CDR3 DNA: TGTGCCAGCAGCCAAGATTGGGCAGACACAGATACGCAGTATTTT.

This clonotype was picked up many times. The CDR3 sequence: CASKGRGYNEQFF. CDR3 nucleotides: TGTGCCAGCAAAGGACGGGGGTACAATGAGCAGTTCTTC. This chain joins TRBV12-3 or TRBV12-4 and TRBJ2-1, with D perhaps TRBD2 (6 bases). The ends were cut back, 7 bases at V and 4 bases at J, with 11 bases in the middle. The CDR3 sequence is 13 residues long.

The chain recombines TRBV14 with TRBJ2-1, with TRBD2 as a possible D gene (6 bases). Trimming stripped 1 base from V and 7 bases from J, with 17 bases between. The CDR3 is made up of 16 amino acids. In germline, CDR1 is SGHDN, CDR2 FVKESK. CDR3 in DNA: TGTGCCAGCAGCCAAGGCGTCACCGGGACTCAGAATGAGCAGTTCTTC. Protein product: CASSQGVTGTQNEQFF.

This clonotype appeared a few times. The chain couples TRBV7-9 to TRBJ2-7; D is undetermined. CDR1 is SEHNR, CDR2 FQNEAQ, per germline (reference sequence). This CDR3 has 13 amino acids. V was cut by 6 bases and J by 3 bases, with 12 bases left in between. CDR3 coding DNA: TGTGCCAGCAGATCAAGGGATTACTACGAGCAGTACTTC. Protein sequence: CASRSRDYYEQYF.

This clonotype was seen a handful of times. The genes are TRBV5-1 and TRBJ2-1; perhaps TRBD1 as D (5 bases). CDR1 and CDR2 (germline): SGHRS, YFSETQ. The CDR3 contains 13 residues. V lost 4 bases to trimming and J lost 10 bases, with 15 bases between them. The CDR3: CASSHKQAPEQFF. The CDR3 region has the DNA TGCGCCAGCAGCCACAAACAGGCTCCCGAGCAGTTCTTC.